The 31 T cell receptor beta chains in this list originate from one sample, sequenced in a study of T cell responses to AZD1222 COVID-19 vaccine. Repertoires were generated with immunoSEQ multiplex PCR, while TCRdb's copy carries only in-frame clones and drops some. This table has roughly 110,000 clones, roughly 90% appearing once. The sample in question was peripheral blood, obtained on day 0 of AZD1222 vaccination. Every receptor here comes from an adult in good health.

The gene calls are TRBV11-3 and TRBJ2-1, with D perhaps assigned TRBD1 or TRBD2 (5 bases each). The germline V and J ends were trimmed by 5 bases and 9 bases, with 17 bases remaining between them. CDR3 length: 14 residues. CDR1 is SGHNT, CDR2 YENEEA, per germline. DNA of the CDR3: TGTGCCAGCAGCCCAAGGGACCGACTTACTGAGCAGTTCTTC. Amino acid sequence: CASSPRDRLTEQFF. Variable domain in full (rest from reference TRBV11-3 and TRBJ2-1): EAGVVQSPRYKIIEKKQPVAFWCNPISGHNTLYWYLQNLGQGPELLIRYENEEAVDDSQLPKDRFSAERLKGVDSTLKIQPAELGDSAVYLCASSPRDRLTEQFFGPGTRLTVL.

As DNA, the CDR3 is TGTGCCAGCAGCTTAGGGGTACTAGCGGGAGTCGACGAGCAGTACTTC. Its protein product is CASSLGVLAGVDEQYF. This rearrangement joins TRBV7-2 to TRBJ2-7; 11 bases are shared with TRBD2. V shed 1 base and J 5 bases; nucleotides not matched to a gene: 7. CDR1 SGHTA and CDR2 FQGNSA come from the germline V gene. CDR3 length: 16 residues.

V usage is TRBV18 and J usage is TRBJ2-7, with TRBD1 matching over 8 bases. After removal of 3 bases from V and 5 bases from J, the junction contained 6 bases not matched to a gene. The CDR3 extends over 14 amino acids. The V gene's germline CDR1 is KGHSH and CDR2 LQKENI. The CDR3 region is CASSPGQVNHEQYF. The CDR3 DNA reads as TGTGCCAGCTCACCGGGACAGGTAAACCACGAGCAGTACTTC.

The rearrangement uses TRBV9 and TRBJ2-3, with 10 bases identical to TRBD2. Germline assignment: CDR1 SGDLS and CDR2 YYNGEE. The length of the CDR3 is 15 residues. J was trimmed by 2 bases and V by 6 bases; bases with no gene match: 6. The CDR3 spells CASTLTSGYTDTQYF. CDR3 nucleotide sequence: TGTGCCAGCACCTTGACTAGCGGGTACACAGATACGCAGTATTTT.

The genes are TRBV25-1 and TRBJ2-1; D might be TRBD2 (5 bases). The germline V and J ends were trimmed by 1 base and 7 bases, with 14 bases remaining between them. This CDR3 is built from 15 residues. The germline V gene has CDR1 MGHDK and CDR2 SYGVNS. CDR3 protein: CASSESGSLLNEQFF. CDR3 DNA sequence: TGTGCCAGCAGTGAATCTGGGAGCCTCTTGAATGAGCAGTTCTTC. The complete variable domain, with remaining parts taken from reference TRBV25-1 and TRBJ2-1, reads EADIYQTPRYLVIGTGKKITLECSQTMGHDKMYWYQQDPGMELHLIHYSYGVNSTEKGDLSSESTVSRIRTEHFPLTLESARPSHTSQYLCASSESGSLLNEQFFGPGTRLTVL.

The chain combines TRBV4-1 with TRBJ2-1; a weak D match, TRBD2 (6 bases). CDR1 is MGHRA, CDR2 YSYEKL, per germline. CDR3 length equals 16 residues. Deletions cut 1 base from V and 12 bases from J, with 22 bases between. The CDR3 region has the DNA TGCGCCAGCAGCCAAGTAACAGGCGGGGTTCGTGTAAGGCAGTTCTTC. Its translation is CASSQVTGGVRVRQFF.

CDR3 bases: TGTGCCAGTAGTATAGAGGTAAAGTACACTGAAGCTTTCTTT. This gives the protein CASSIEVKYTEAFF. V usage is TRBV19 and J usage is TRBJ1-1; D unresolved. Germline V gene lookup returns CDR1 LNHDA and CDR2 SQIVND (reference sequence). This CDR3 region has 14 residues. V dropped 0 bases and J dropped 3 bases, with 8 bases sitting between them.

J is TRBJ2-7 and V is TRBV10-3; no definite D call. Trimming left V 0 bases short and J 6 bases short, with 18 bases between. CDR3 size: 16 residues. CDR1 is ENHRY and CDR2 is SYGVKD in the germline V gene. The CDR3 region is CAISESGGSRSGEQYF. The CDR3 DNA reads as TGTGCCATCAGTGAGTCGGGCGGCTCAAGGTCAGGCGAGCAGTACTTC.

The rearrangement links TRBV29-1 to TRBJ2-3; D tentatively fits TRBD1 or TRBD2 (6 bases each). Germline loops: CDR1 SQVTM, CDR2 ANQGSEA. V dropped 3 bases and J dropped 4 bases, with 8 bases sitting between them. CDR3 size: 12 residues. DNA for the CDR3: TGCAGCGTTGATAGGGGGGCAGATACGCAGTATTTT. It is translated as CSVDRGADTQYF.

The CDR3 bases are TGTGCCAGCACCCGTAGCCCGGGGGCAACTAATGAAAAACTGTTTTTT. As protein: CASTRSPGATNEKLFF. V is TRBV9 and J is TRBJ1-4; tentative D call: TRBD1 (5 bases). V was trimmed by 6 bases and J by 0 bases, leaving 15 bases between them. There are 16 residues in the CDR3. Germline V gene sequence: CDR1 SGDLS, CDR2 YYNGEE.

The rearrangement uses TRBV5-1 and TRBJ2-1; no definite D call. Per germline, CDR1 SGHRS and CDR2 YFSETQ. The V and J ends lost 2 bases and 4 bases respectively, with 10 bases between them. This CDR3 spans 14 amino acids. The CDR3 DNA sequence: TGCGCCAGCAGCTTCGGAGCTGAATACAATGAGCAGTTCTTC. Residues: CASSFGAEYNEQFF.

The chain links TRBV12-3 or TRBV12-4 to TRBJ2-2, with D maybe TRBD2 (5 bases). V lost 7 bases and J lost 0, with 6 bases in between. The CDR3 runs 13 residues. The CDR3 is CASTGANTGELFF. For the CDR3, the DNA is TGTGCCAGCACCGGGGCGAACACCGGGGAGCTGTTTTTT.

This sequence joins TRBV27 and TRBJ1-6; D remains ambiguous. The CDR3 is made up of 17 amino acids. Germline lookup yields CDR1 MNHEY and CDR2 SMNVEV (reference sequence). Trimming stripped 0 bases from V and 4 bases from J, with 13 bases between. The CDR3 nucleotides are TGTGCCAGCAGTTTATCTGTCGGGGTGATATATAATTCACCCCTCCACTTT. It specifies CASSLSVGVIYNSPLHF.

This CDR3 reads CASRPQGPSYEQYF. The CDR3 nucleotides are TGTGCCAGCAGGCCTCAAGGCCCCTCCTACGAGCAGTACTTC. The rearrangement links TRBV27 to TRBJ2-7; D is unclear. In germline, CDR1 is MNHEY, CDR2 SMNVEV (reference sequence). The V gene lost 6 bases and the J gene lost 0 bases, with 12 bases spanning the gap. The CDR3 covers 14 residues.

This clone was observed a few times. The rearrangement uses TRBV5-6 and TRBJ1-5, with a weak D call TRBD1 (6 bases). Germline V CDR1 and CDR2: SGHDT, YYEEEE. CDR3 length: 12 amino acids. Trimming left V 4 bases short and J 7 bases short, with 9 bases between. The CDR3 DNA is TGTGCCAGCAGCCCGGGGGGCCAGCCCCAGCATTTT. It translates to CASSPGGQPQHF.

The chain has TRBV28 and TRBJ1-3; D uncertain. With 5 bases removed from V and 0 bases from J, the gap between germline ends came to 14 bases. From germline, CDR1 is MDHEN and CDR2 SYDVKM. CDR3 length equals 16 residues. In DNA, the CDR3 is TGTGCCAGCAGTCCCGCCGGCGTAGTCTCTGGAAACACCATATATTTT. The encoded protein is CASSPAGVVSGNTIYF.

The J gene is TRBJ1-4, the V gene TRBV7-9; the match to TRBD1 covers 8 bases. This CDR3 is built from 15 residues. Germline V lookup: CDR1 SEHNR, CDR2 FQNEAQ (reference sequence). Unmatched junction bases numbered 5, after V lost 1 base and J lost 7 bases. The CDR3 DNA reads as TGTGCCAGCAGCTTAGTGTCAGGGGGCACTGAAAAACTGTTTTTT. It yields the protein CASSLVSGGTEKLFF. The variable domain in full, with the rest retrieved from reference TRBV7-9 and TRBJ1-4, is DTGVSQNPRHKITKRGQNVTFRCDPISEHNRLYWYRQTLGQGPEFLTYFQNEAQLEKSRLLSDRFSAERPKGSFSTLEIQRTEQGDSAMYLCASSLVSGGTEKLFFGSGTQLSVL.

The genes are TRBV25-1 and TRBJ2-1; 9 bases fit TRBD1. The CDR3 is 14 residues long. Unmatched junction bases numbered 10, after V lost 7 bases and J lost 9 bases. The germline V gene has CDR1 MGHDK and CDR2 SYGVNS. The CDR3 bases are TGTGCCAGCACCCTGACAGGGGGACGACGTGAGCAGTTCTTC. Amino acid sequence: CASTLTGGRREQFF. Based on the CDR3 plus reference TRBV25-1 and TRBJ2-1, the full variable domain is EADIYQTPRYLVIGTGKKITLECSQTMGHDKMYWYQQDPGMELHLIHYSYGVNSTEKGDLSSESTVSRIRTEHFPLTLESARPSHTSQYLCASTLTGGRREQFFGPGTRLTVL.

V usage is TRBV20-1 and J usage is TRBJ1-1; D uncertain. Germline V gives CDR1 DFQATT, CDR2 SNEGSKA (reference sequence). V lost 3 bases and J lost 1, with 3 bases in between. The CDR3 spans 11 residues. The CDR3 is CSARENTEAFF. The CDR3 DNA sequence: TGCAGTGCTAGGGAGAACACTGAAGCTTTCTTT.

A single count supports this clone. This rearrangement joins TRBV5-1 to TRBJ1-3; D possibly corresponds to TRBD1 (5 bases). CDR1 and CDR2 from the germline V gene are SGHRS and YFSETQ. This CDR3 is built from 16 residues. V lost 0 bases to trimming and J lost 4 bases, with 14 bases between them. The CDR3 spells CASSLAGGTVGNTIYF. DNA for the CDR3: TGCGCCAGCAGCTTGGCCGGAGGGACGGTCGGAAACACCATATATTTT.

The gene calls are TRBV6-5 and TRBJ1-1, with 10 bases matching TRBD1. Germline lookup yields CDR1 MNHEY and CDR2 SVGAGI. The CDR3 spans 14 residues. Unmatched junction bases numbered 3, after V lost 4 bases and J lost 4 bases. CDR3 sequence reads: CASSSGQGTTEAFF. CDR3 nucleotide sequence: TGTGCCAGCAGTTCGGGACAGGGGACCACTGAAGCTTTCTTT.

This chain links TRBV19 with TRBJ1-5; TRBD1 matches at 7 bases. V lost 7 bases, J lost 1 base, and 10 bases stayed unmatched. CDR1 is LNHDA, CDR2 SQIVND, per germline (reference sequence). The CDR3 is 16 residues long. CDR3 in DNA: TGTGCCAGTATTCTTGGACAGGCTGTAAGCAATCAGCCCCAGCATTTT. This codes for CASILGQAVSNQPQHF.

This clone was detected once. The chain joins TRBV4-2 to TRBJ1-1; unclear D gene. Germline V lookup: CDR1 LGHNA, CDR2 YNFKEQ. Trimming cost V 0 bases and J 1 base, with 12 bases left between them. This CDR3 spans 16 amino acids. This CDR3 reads CASSQEGFWPNTEAFF. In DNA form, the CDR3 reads TGTGCCAGCAGCCAAGAGGGGTTCTGGCCGAACACTGAAGCTTTCTTT.

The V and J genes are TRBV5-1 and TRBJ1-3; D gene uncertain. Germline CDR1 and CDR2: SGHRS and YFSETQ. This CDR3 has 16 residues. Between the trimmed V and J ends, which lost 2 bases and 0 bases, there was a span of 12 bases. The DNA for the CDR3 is TGCGCCAGCAGCTTAACTCCAGGAAGCTCTGGAAACACCATATATTTT. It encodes CASSLTPGSSGNTIYF.

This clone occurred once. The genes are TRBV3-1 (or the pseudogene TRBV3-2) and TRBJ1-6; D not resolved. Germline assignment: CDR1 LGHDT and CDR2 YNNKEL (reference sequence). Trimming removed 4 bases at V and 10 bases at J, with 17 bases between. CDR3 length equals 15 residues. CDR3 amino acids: CASSPRQVTPSPLHF. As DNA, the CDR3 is TGTGCCAGCAGCCCGCGGCAGGTGACGCCCTCACCCCTCCACTTT.

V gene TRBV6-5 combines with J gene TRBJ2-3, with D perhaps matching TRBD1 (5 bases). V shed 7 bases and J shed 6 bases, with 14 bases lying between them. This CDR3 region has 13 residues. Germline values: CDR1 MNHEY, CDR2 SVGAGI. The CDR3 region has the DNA TGTGCCAGCACCGTAGCACAGGCTGATACGCAGTATTTT. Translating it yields CASTVAQADTQYF.

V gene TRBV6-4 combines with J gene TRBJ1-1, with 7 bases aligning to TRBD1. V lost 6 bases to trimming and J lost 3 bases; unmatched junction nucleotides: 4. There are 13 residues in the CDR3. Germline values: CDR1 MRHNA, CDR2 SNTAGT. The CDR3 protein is CASRRTGDTEAFF. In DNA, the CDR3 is TGTGCCAGCAGGAGGACAGGAGACACTGAAGCTTTCTTT.

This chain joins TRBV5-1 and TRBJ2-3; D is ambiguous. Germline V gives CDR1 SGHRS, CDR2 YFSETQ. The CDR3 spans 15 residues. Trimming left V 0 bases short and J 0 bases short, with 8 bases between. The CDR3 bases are TGCGCCAGCAGCTTGGTAAGGCCTAGCACAGATACGCAGTATTTT. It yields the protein CASSLVRPSTDTQYF.

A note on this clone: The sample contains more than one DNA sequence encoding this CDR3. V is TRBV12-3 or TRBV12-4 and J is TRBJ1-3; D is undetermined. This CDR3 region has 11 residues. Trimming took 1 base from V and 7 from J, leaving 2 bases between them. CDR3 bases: TGTGCCAGCAGTTTAGGGAACACCATATATTTT. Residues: CASSLGNTIYF.

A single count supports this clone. CDR3 residues: CASRRALNTIYF. The DNA of the CDR3 is TGTGCCAGCAGAAGAGCGCTAAACACCATATATTTT. V and J are TRBV25-1 and TRBJ1-3; D is unclear. V lost 6 bases, J lost 6 bases, and 9 bases lay in between. Germline V gene lookup returns CDR1 MGHDK and CDR2 SYGVNS. The CDR3 is made up of 12 amino acids.

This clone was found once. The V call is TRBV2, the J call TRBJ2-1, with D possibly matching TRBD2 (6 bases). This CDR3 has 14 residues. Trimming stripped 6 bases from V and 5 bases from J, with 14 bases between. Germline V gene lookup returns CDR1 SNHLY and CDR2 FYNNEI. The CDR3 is CASRGGGTHNEQFF. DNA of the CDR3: TGTGCCAGCAGGGGAGGCGGGACTCACAATGAGCAGTTCTTC.